Here is one T cell receptor beta chain with its context. Antigen unknown. This sample was taken from a study of beta chain features in type 1 diabetes. Germline CDR1 reads SNHLY; CDR2 reads FYNNEI. CDR3 length: 13 amino acids. Trimming removed 3 bases from V and 6 bases from J, with 8 bases in between. Investigators reverse transcribed all isolated RNA, so they sequenced expressed TCRB transcripts. Using immunoSEQ multiplex PCR, the repertoire was profiled, and TCRdb retains in-frame clones only, with some absent. The top ten hold 0.94% of the sample, which has over 150,000 clones, roughly 7.1% seen once. Notes on the study in general: Type 1 diabetes patients showed a moderate but significant shortening of TCRB CDR3s in all four CD4+ subsets. High TCR expression in some cells could lead to their over-representation in cDNA sequencing.

The chain recombines TRBV2 with TRBJ2-2; D unresolved. This sequence originates from a woman in her forties with type 1 diabetes. Sequenced: central memory CD4+ T cells from blood. CDR3 in DNA: TGTGCCAGCAGTGAGGTGCAGTCCGGGGAGCTGTTTTTT. Encoded protein: CASSEVQSGELFF.